The 16 T cell receptor beta chains below come from one sample, sequenced in a study of breast tumors, draining lymph nodes, adjacent tissues. Axillary draining lymph nodes of breast cancer patients supplied the node samples. One entry per CDR3 protein results from TCRdb running MiXCR on the multiplex PCR reads. The sample lists about 200,000 distinct CDR3 sequences, about 32% seen once, with about 4.3% in the top ten. Source material: axillary lymph node tissue. These receptors were collected from a female donor with breast cancer. Some clones in this sample may be carry-over from other donors' samples.

This clonotype came up many times. The rearrangement links TRBV5-1 to TRBJ1-6, with 10 nucleotides matching TRBD1. J was trimmed by 7 bases and V by 4 bases; bases with no gene match: 5. Germline V gene data show CDR1 as SGHRS and CDR2 as YFSETQ. The CDR3 totals 15 residues. The CDR3 bases are TGCGCCAGCAGCCCCTTGACAGGGGGCAATTCACCCCTCCACTTT. Translated: CASSPLTGGNSPLHF.

This clonotype was seen repeatedly, ten times or more. The V and J genes are TRBV20-1 and TRBJ2-2; tentatively, D is TRBD1 or TRBD2 (6 bases each). Deletions cut 6 bases from V and 4 bases from J, with 15 bases between. Germline CDR1 reads DFQATT; CDR2 reads SNEGSKA (reference sequence). The CDR3 totals 14 residues. The CDR3 sequence: CSAHRGPGTGELFF. The CDR3 coding sequence is TGCAGTGCCCACCGGGGGCCAGGCACCGGGGAGCTGTTTTTT.

Points on this clonotype: Possible read error: a much larger clone is one base away. The rearrangement links TRBV24-1 to TRBJ2-1; 10 positions match TRBD2. The germline V gene has CDR1 KGHDR and CDR2 SFDVKD. The CDR3 spans 15 residues. As DNA, the CDR3 is TGTGCCAGCAGTTCGAGCGGGGGGGCCTACAATGAGCAGCTCTTC. Translated, it gives CASSSSGGAYNEQLF.

Regarding this clonotype: A much larger clone differs from this one at a single base, so this may be a read error. The chain employs TRBV12-3 or TRBV12-4 and TRBJ2-2; 14 bases are a match to TRBD2. This CDR3 has 18 residues. Trimming removed 6 bases from V and 7 bases from J; junction bases left unmatched: 13. Here the CDR3 reads CASRYFRTSGGRGGELFF. As DNA, the CDR3 is TGTGCCAGCAGGTACTTCAGGACTAGCGGGGGGCGAGGCGGGGAGCTGTTTTTT.

The chain uses TRBV12-3 or TRBV12-4 and TRBJ1-1, with a weak D call TRBD1 (6 bases). The CDR3 is made up of 16 amino acids. V lost 3 bases and J lost 0, with 14 bases in between. CDR3 loop: CASSFGDRSMNTEAFF. The CDR3 region has the DNA TGTGCCAGCAGTTTCGGAGACAGGTCTATGAACACTGAAGCTTTCTTT.

This clonotype has ten or more counts. The chain links TRBV12-3 or TRBV12-4 to TRBJ2-7, with D possibly being TRBD2 (5 bases). V lost 6 bases and J lost 7, with 16 bases in between. CDR3 size: 13 residues. CDR3 bases: TGTGCCAGCAGCCGAGGACGGGGTACTGAGCAGTACTTC. Translated: CASSRGRGTEQYF.

This clonotype was seen at least ten times. The V gene is TRBV2, the J gene TRBJ2-1; D not certain. Germline CDR1 and CDR2: SNHLY and FYNNEI. V was cut by 3 bases and J by 12 bases, with 12 bases left in between. This CDR3 spans 12 amino acids. DNA of the CDR3: TGTGCCAGCAGTGAGAGTTTTTTGGGGCAGTTCTTC. It encodes CASSESFLGQFF.

The chain uses TRBV6-2 or TRBV6-3 and TRBJ1-2, with TRBD1 matching over 7 bases. With 5 bases clipped from V and 4 bases from J, the junction kept 4 bases outside the gene matches. This CDR3 is built from 13 residues. Germline loops: CDR1 MNHEY, CDR2 SVGEGT. CDR3 sequence (DNA): TGTGCCAGCAGTCACGCAGGGGGCTATGGCTACACCTTC. Its translation: CASSHAGGYGYTF.

This clonotype has a count of ten or more. The chain joins TRBV2 to TRBJ1-2, with D perhaps matching TRBD1 (5 bases). The CDR3 covers 14 residues. The ends were cut back, 3 bases at V and 3 bases at J, with 11 bases in the middle. Germline CDR1 SNHLY, CDR2 FYNNEI. CDR3 amino acids: CASSEGRADYGYTF. As DNA, the CDR3 is TGTGCCAGCAGTGAGGGCAGGGCGGACTATGGCTACACCTTC. Looking up the rest from reference TRBV2 and TRBJ1-2 gives the full variable domain: EPEVTQTPSHQVTQMGQEVILRCVPISNHLYFYWYRQILGQKVEFLVSFYNNEISEKSEIFDDQFSVERPDGSNFTLKIRSTKLEDSAMYFCASSEGRADYGYTFGSGTRLTVV.

This clonotype appeared a few times. V usage is TRBV9 and J usage is TRBJ2-4; 9 bases match TRBD2. V shed 4 bases and J 11 bases; nucleotides not matched to a gene: 16. The CDR3 loop spans 16 amino acids. The germline gives CDR1 SGDLS, CDR2 YYNGEE. The chain's CDR3 is CASSPRMAGGNVVQYF. DNA of the CDR3: TGTGCCAGCAGCCCCCGCATGGCGGGGGGGAATGTAGTTCAGTACTTC.

Ten or more counts support this clonotype. The V gene is TRBV5-1, the J gene TRBJ2-6; TRBD1 is a possible D gene (7 bases). The CDR3 consists of 17 residues. The germline V gene has CDR1 SGHRS and CDR2 YFSETQ. The V gene lost 1 base and the J gene lost 4 bases, with 15 bases spanning the gap. The CDR3 loop is CASSLRQGLSGANVLTF. DNA for the CDR3: TGCGCCAGCAGCTTGAGACAGGGACTTTCCGGGGCCAACGTCCTGACTTTC.

This clonotype was observed at least ten times. J is TRBJ2-3 and V is TRBV19; 8 nucleotides align to TRBD1. Germline V gene data show CDR1 as LNHDA and CDR2 as SQIVND (reference sequence). The CDR3 sequence is 14 residues long. After removal of 6 bases from V and 2 bases from J, the junction contained 4 bases not matched to a gene. The CDR3 loop reads CASRDRGHTDTQYF. The CDR3 coding sequence is TGTGCCAGTAGAGACAGGGGCCACACAGATACGCAGTATTTT.

Only one count was recorded for this clonotype. The chain uses TRBV12-3 or TRBV12-4 and TRBJ1-3; the match to TRBD1 covers 7 bases. The CDR3 has 13 amino acids. The V gene end was trimmed by 4 bases and the J gene end by 8 bases; junction bases not matched to a gene: 5. CDR3 sequence (DNA): TGTGCCAGCAGTTCTGGACAGGCGGACACCATATATTTT. It specifies CASSSGQADTIYF.

The CDR3 region is CATSSPRTGFTGELFF. The CDR3 nucleotides are TGTGCCACCAGCAGCCCCCGGACGGGTTTCACCGGGGAGCTGTTTTTT. The chain combines TRBV15 with TRBJ2-2; D is ambiguous. The length of the CDR3 is 16 residues. Trimming pared 3 bases from V and 4 bases from J, leaving 15 bases between. Germline CDR1 reads LNHNV; CDR2 reads YYDKDF (reference sequence).

This clonotype was observed many times. The chain links TRBV6-1 to TRBJ1-4; 9 bases agree with TRBD1. V was clipped by 2 bases and J by 8 bases; unmatched bases: 6. Germline loops: CDR1 MNHNS, CDR2 SASEGT. The CDR3 totals 15 residues. The CDR3 DNA is TGTGCCAGCAGTGAAACAGGGGGCGTGAGGGAAAAACTGTTTTTT. Encoded protein: CASSETGGVREKLFF.

For this clonotype: This may stem from a read error, because a much larger clone lies one nucleotide away. The gene calls are TRBV20-1 and TRBJ1-2, with a tentative D call TRBD1 (5 bases). This CDR3 has 14 amino acids. CDR1 is DFQATT and CDR2 is SNEGSKA in the germline V gene (reference sequence). CDR3 sequence (DNA): TGCAGTGCTGGAGATCGGTCAGGGAGAACTGGCTACACCTTC. Encoded protein: CSAGDRSGRTGYTF.